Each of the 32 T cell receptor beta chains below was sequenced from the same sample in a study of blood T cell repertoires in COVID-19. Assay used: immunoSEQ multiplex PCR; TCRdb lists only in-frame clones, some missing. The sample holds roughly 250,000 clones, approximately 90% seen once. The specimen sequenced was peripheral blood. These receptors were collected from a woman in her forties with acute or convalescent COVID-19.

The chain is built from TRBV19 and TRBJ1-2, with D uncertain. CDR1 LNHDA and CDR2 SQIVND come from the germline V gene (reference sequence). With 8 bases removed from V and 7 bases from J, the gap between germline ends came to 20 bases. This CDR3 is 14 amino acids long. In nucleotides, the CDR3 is TGTGCCAGTCGAACACCGAGGGAGAAGAGTGGCTACACCTTC. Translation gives CASRTPREKSGYTF.

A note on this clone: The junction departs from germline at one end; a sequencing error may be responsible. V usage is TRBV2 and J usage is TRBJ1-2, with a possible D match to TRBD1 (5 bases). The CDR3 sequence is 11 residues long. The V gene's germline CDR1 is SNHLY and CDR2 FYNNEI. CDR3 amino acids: CASILGGTGIF. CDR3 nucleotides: TGTGCCAGCATCCTGGGGGGAACCGGGATTTTC.

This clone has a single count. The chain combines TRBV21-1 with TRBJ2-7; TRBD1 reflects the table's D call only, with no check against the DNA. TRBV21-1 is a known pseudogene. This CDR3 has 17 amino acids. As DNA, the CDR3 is TGTGCCAGCAGCAAGGTCATCTCTGGGGGACAGCCATACGAGCAGTACGTC. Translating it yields CASSKVISGGQPYEQYV.

The CDR3 DNA reads TGTGCCAGCTCCGAGTCTCAAGAGACCCAGTACTTC. Translating gives CASSESQETQYF. The chain combines TRBV18 with TRBJ2-5; unclear D gene. The germline V and J ends were trimmed by 6 bases and 2 bases, with 7 bases remaining between them. Germline CDR1 is KGHSH and CDR2 is LQKENI. The CDR3 is 12 amino acids.

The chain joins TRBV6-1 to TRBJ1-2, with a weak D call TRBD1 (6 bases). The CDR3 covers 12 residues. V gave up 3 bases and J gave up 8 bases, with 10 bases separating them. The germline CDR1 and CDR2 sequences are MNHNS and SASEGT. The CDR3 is CASSESGDGYTF. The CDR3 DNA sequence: TGTGCCAGCAGTGAGTCAGGGGACGGCTACACCTTC.

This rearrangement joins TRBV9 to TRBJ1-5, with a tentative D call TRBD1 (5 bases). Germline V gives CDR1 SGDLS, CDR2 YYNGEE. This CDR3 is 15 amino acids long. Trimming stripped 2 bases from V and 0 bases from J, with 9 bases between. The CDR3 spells CASSVDMNSNQPQHF. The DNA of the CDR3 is TGTGCCAGCAGCGTGGACATGAATAGCAATCAGCCCCAGCATTTT.

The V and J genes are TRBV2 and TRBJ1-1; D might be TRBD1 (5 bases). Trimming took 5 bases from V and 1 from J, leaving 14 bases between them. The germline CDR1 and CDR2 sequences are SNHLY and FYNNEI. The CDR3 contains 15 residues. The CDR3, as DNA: TGTGCCAGCAGTAACTGGGCCAGGGCGAACACTGAAGCTTTCTTT. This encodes CASSNWARANTEAFF.

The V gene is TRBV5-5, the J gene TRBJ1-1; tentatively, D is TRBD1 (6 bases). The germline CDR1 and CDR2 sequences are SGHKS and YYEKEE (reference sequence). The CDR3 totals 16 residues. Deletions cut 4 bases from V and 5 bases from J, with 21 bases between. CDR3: CASSPDGGGRRTEAFF. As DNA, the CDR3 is TGTGCCAGCAGCCCGGATGGGGGCGGCAGAAGAACTGAAGCTTTCTTT.

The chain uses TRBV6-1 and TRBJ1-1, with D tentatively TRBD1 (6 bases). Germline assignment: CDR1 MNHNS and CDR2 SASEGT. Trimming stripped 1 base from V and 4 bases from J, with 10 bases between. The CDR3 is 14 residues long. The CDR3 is CASSEGQVSTEAFF. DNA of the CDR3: TGTGCCAGCAGTGAAGGACAGGTTTCCACTGAAGCTTTCTTT.

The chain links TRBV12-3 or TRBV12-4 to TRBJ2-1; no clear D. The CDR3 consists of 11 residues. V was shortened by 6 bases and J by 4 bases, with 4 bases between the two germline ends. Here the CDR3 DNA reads TGTGCCAGCAGGTCTTACAATGAGCAGTTCTTC. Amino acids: CASRSYNEQFF.

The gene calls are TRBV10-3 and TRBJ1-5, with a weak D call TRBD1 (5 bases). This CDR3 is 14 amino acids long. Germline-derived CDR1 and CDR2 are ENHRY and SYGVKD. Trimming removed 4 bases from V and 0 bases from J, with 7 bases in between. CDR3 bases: TGTGCCATCAGTGGGGGGGATAGCAATCAGCCCCAGCATTTT. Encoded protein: CAISGGDSNQPQHF.

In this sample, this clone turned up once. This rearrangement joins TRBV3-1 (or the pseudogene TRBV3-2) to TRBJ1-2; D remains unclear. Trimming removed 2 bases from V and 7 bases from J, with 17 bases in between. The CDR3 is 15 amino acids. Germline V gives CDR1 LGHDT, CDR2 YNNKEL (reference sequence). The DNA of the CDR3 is TGTGCCAGCAGCCAAAGGTCCTCCGGGTGGTTTGGCTACACCTTC. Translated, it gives CASSQRSSGWFGYTF.

The CDR3 DNA follows: TGTGCCAGCAGCTCCGATAGCGGGGGCGCAACAGATACGCAGTATTTT. Its translation: CASSSDSGGATDTQYF. The rearrangement uses TRBV7-8 and TRBJ2-3; 9 bases agree with TRBD2. The CDR3 is 16 amino acids. Trimming at V came to 4 bases and at J to 3 bases, leaving 8 bases not matched to a gene. The V gene's germline CDR1 is SGHVS and CDR2 FQNEAQ.

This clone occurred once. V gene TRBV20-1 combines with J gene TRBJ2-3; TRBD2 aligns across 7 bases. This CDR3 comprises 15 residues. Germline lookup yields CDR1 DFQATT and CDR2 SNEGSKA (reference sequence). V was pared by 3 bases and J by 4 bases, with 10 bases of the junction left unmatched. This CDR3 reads CSASFSQGGADTQYF. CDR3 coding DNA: TGCAGTGCTAGTTTTAGCCAGGGAGGGGCAGATACGCAGTATTTT.

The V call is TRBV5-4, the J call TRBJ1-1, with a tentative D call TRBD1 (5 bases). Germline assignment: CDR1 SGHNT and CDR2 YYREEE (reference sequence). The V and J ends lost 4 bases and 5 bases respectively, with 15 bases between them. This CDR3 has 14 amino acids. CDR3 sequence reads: CASSRRGGETEAFF. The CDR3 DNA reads TGTGCCAGCAGCCGGCGGGGGGGTGAAACTGAAGCTTTCTTT.

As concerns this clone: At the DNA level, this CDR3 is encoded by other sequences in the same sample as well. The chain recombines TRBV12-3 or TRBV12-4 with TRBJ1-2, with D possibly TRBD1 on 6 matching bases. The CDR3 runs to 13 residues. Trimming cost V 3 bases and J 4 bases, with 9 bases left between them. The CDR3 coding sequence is TGTGCCAGCAGTTTGGGACAAACCTATGGCTACACCTTC. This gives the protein CASSLGQTYGYTF.

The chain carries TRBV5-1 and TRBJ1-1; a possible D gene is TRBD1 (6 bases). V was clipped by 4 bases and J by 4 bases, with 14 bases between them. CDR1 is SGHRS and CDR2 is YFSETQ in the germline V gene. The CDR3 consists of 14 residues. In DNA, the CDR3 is TGCGCCAGCAGCCCAACAGGGTCGGGCACTGAAGCTTTCTTT. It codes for CASSPTGSGTEAFF.

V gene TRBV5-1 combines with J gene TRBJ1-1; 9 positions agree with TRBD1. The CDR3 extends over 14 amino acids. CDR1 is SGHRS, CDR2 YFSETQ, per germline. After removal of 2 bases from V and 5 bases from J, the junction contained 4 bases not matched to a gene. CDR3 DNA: TGCGCCAGCAGCTTACAGGGGGCGCGGACTGAAGCTTTCTTT. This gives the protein CASSLQGARTEAFF.

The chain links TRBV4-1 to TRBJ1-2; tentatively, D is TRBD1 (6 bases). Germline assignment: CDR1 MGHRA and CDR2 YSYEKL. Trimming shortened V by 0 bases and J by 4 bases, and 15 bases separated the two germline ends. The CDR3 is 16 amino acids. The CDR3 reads CASSQDPQGRGYGYTF. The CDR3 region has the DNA TGCGCCAGCAGCCAAGATCCCCAGGGGCGCGGCTATGGCTACACCTTC.

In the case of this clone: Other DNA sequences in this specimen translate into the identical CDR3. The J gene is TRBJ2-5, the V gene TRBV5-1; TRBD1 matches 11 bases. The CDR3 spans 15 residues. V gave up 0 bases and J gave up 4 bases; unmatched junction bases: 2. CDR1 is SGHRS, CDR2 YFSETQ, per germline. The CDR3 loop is CASSLGTGGRETQYF. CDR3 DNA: TGCGCCAGCAGCTTGGGGACAGGGGGCAGAGAGACCCAGTACTTC.

As DNA, the CDR3 is TGTGCCAGCAGCCGTAGTTTCATGAACACTGAAGCTTTCTTT. Translated: CASSRSFMNTEAFF. This rearrangement joins TRBV9 to TRBJ1-1; D remains ambiguous. This CDR3 contains 14 residues. Trimming cost V 4 bases and J 0 bases, with 10 bases left between them. Germline values: CDR1 SGDLS, CDR2 YYNGEE. Full variable domain (rest looked up from reference TRBV9 and TRBJ1-1): DSGVTQTPKHLITATGQRVTLRCSPRSGDLSVYWYQQSLDQGLQFLIQYYNGEERAKGNILERFSAQQFPDLHSELNLSSLELGDSALYFCASSRSFMNTEAFFGQGTRLTVV.

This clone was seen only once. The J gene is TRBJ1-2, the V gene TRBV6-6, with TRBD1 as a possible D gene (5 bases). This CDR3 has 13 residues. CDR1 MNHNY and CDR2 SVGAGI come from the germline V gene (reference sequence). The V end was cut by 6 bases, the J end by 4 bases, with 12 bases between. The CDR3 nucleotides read TGTGCCAGCAGGAAAGGGGCCGGCTATGGCTACACCTTC. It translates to CASRKGAGYGYTF.

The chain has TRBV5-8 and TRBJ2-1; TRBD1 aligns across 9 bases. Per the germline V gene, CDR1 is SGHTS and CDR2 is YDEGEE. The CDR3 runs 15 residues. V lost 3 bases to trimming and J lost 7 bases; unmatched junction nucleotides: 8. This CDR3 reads CASSSGQGEMNEQFF. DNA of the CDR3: TGTGCCAGCAGCTCGGGACAGGGTGAAATGAATGAGCAGTTCTTC.

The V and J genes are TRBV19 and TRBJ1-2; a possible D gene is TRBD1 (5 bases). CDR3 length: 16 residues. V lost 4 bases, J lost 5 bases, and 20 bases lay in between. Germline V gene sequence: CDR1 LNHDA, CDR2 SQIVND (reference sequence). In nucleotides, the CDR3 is TGTGCCAGTAGTACCGCGGGACTGGTGTACGGTTATGGCTACACCTTC. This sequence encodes CASSTAGLVYGYGYTF.

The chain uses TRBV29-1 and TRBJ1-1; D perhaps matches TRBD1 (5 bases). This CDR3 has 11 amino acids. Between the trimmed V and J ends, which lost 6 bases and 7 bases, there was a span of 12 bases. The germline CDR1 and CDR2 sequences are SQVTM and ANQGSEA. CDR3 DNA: TGCAGCGTCTCCCAGGGTAGTGAAGCTTTCTTT. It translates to CSVSQGSEAFF.

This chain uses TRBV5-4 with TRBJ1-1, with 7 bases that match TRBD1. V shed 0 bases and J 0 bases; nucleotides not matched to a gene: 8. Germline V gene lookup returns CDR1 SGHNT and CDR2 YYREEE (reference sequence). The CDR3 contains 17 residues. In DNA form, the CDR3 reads TGTGCCAGCAGCTTGGGAAGGGCAGGGGGTATGAACACTGAAGCTTTCTTT. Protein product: CASSLGRAGGMNTEAFF.

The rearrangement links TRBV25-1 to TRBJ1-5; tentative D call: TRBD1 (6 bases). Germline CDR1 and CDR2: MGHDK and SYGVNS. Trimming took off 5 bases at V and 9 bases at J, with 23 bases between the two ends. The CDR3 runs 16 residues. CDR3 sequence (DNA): TGTGCCAGCAGTCCTAGGGGGGGGATCGGGCTAGGGCCCCAGCATTTT. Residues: CASSPRGGIGLGPQHF.

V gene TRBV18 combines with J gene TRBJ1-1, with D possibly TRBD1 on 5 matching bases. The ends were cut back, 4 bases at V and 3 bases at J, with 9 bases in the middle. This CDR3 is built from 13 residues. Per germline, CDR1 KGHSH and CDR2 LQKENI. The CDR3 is CASSLGGDTEAFF. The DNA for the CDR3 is TGTGCCAGCTCACTGGGGGGAGACACTGAAGCTTTCTTT.

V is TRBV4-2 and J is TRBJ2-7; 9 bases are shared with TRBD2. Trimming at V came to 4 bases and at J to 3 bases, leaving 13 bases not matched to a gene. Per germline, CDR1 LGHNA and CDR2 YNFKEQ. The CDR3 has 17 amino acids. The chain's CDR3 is CASSPGERLAEFYEQYV. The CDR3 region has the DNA TGTGCCAGCAGCCCCGGAGAAAGACTAGCGGAATTCTACGAGCAGTACGTC.

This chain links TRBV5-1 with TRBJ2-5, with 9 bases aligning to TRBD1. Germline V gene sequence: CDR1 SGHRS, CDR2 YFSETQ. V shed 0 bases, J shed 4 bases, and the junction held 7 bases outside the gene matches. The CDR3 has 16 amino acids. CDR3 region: CASSLVGQGGGETQYF. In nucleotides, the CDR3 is TGCGCCAGCAGCTTGGTGGGACAGGGAGGAGGAGAGACCCAGTACTTC.

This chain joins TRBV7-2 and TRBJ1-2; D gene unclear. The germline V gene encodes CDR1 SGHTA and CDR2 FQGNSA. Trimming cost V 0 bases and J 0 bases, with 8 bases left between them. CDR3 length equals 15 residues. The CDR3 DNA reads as TGTGCCAGCAGCTTAGCCGACTCACCTAACTATGGCTACACCTTC. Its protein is CASSLADSPNYGYTF.

The CDR3 here is CAWSVGGFSYEQYV. CDR3 coding DNA: TGTGCCTGGAGCGTGGGGGGTTTCTCCTACGAGCAGTACGTC. This sequence joins TRBV30 and TRBJ2-7; tentative D call: TRBD2 (6 bases). Germline assignment: CDR1 GTSNPN and CDR2 SVGIG (reference sequence). With 3 bases removed from V and 0 bases from J, the gap between germline ends came to 12 bases. The CDR3 consists of 14 residues.